These T cell receptor beta chains were read from a single sample in a study of CD8+CD57+ T cells in acquired aplastic anemia. TCRdb analysed the reads with MiXCR anew, one entry per CDR3 protein. The sample carries under 200,000 distinct CDR3 sequences, less than 50% recorded once. The sequencing sample was made of sorted CD4+, CD8+, or CD8+CD57+ T cells (not recorded which) from PBMCs. These receptors came from a human donor with aplastic anemia. Each CDR3 is given with its conserved first and last residue. A D gene is named only where the DNA matches it firmly. Where a row states a size, it is once, few, many or the class of an expanded clone; other rows omit it.

. | TRBJ1-6 | TRBV27 | . | CASSLNFLDRPNSPLHF | TGTGCCAGCAGTTTAAATTTTTTAGACAGGCCTAATTCACCCCTCCACTTT
. | TRBJ2-1 | TRBV12-5 | once | CASGREYNEQFF | TGTGCTAGTGGTCGGGAGTACAATGAGCAGTTCTTC
TRBD2 | TRBJ2-1 | TRBV9 | . | CASSVVGGVDEQFF | TGTGCCAGCAGCGTAGTTGGGGGGGTGGATGAGCAGTTCTTC
. | TRBJ2-3 | TRBV24-1 | . | CATSESQGIVDTQYF | TGTGCCACCAGTGAATCGCAGGGGATAGTGGATACGCAGTATTTT
. | TRBJ2-1 | TRBV24-1 | . | CATNDNYNEQFF | TGTGCCACCAATGATAATTACAATGAGCAGTTCTTC
. | TRBJ1-6 | TRBV12-3/TRBV12-4 | many | CASMHRSSYNSPLHF | TGTGCCAGCATGCACAGAAGCTCCTATAATTCACCCCTCCACTTT
TRBD1 | TRBJ1-2 | TRBV20-1 | . | CSARVAGPGGLNYGYTF | TGCAGTGCTAGAGTTGCGGGCCCAGGGGGCCTTAACTATGGCTACACCTTC
. | TRBJ2-2 | TRBV11-2 | few | CASSPRAAIDKGELFF | TGTGCCAGCAGCCCCCGGGCGGCCATCGATAAGGGGGAGCTGTTTTTT
TRBD1 | TRBJ2-7 | TRBV15 | . | CATSRRQGAPYEQYF | TGTGCCACCAGCAGAAGACAGGGGGCCCCATACGAGCAGTACTTC
. | TRBJ2-2 | TRBV9 | . | CASSDLPGELFF | TGTGCCAGCAGCGATCTACCCGGGGAGCTGTTTTTT
TRBD1 | TRBJ2-2 | TRBV19 | . | CASSIPPGQGAGELFF | TGTGCCAGTAGTATCCCCCCGGGACAGGGGGCCGGGGAGCTGTTTTTT
TRBD1 | TRBJ2-3 | TRBV19 | . | CASSMRTGITDTQYF | TGTGCCAGTAGTATGCGGACAGGGATCACAGATACTCAGTATTTT
. | TRBJ2-7 | TRBV15 | few | CATSRKGVGYEQYF | TGTGCCACCAGCAGAAAGGGAGTAGGCTACGAGCAGTACTTC
. | TRBJ1-5 | TRBV7-8 | . | CASSLDGAGRSQPQHF | TGTGCCAGCAGCTTAGACGGGGCAGGGAGGAGTCAGCCCCAGCATTTT
. | TRBJ2-1 | TRBV20-1 | many | CSARDWAGVGNEQFF | TGCAGTGCTAGAGATTGGGCAGGGGTCGGCAATGAGCAGTTCTTC
. | TRBJ2-2 | TRBV29-1 | once | CSVGYNTGELFF | TGCAGCGTTGGCTATAACACCGGGGAGCTGTTTTTT
. | TRBJ2-5 | TRBV7-9 | . | CASSWLETQYF | TGTGCCAGCAGCTGGCTAGAGACCCAGTACTTC
. | TRBJ2-7 | TRBV13 | . | CASRNNWGPSYEQYF | TGTGCCAGCCGGAATAACTGGGGACCCTCCTACGAGCAGTACTTC
TRBD1 | TRBJ2-7 | TRBV5-1 | . | CASSPTGGRDEQYF | TGCGCCAGCAGCCCGACAGGGGGTCGCGACGAGCAGTACTTC
. | TRBJ1-1 | TRBV7-2 | . | CASGGRDSAFF | TGTGCCAGCGGGGGCAGGGATTCGGCTTTCTTT
. | TRBJ2-7 | TRBV25-1 | . | CASRERASDSYEQYF | TGTGCCAGCAGGGAACGGGCTAGCGACTCCTACGAGCAGTACTTC
TRBD2 | TRBJ2-5 | TRBV5-8 | . | CASSLGSASGHQETQYF | TGTGCCAGCAGCTTAGGGTCGGCTAGCGGTCACCAAGAGACCCAGTACTTC
. | TRBJ1-2 | TRBV27 | . | CASSPLTGFYGYTF | TGTGCCAGCAGTCCACTTACAGGGTTCTATGGCTACACCTTC
. | TRBJ2-2 | TRBV7-2 | many | CASSLGHTGELFF | TGTGCCAGCAGCTTAGGCCACACCGGGGAGCTGTTTTTT
. | TRBJ1-1 | TRBV29-1 | . | CSVGTLAGQDQAFF | TGCAGCGTTGGTACCCTCGCGGGTCAGGATCAAGCTTTCTTT
. | TRBJ1-3 | TRBV10-3 | few | CAITESSGNTIYF | TGTGCCATCACCGAGAGCTCTGGAAACACCATATATTTT
TRBD2 | TRBJ2-2 | TRBV10-3 | . | CAAAGGGADTGELFF | TGTGCCGCAGCCGGCGGGGGGGCCGACACCGGGGAGCTGTTTTTT
. | TRBJ2-5 | TRBV4-1 | . | CASSQVRGGLETQYF | TGCGCCAGCAGCCAAGTCCGTGGGGGGCTAGAGACCCAGTACTTC
. | TRBJ2-1 | TRBV4-2 | . | CASSPSQNRNFHEQFF | TGTGCCAGCAGTCCTAGCCAGAATCGGAATTTCCATGAGCAGTTCTTC
. | TRBJ2-3 | TRBV10-1 | medium-sized | CASTLTLRPLEQYF | TGCGCCAGCACCTTGACACTTCGCCCGTTAGAGCAGTATTTT
TRBD1 | TRBJ1-1 | TRBV20-1 | many | CSAKTGQGIEAFF | TGCAGTGCAAAGACCGGACAGGGGATTGAAGCTTTCTTT
TRBD1 | TRBJ1-1 | TRBV28 | many | CASIRDRGGNTEAFF | TGTGCCAGCATCCGGGACAGGGGCGGGAACACTGAAGCTTTCTTT